This TCR beta chain was identified in a study of cytomegalovirus exposure and HLA in healthy donors. Study-wide findings and caveats: In a later analysis, 16,951 TCR beta sequences were associated with HLA alleles at 0.05 false discovery rate. Later, an analysis showed that TCR beta chains associated with HLA were more clonally expanded than others that were equally common. The dataset shows that most TCR sequences were rare, while some public TCRs occurred in many donors.

With 60 Vbeta and 13 Jbeta primers, the PCR was carried out. Data came from immunoSEQ multiplex PCR; TCRdb stores just in-frame clones and leaves some out. The data show 30,000 to 40,000 clones, with approximately 74% seen just once and more than 6.5% held by the top ten. Germline CDR1 SGHNT, CDR2 YYREEE (reference sequence). Trimming cost V 0 bases and J 2 bases, with 11 bases left between them. The CDR3 length is 15 residues. This clone was seen just once. No antigen is known for it. Source material: PBMCs. The chain is built from TRBV5-4 and TRBJ2-5, with D tentatively TRBD1 (5 bases). The clonotype comes from a young man in good health and CMV-seronegative. This chain's CDR3 is CASSLGGRVQETQYF. CDR3 in DNA: TGTGCCAGCAGCTTGGGGGGCAGGGTTCAAGAGACCCAGTACTTC.